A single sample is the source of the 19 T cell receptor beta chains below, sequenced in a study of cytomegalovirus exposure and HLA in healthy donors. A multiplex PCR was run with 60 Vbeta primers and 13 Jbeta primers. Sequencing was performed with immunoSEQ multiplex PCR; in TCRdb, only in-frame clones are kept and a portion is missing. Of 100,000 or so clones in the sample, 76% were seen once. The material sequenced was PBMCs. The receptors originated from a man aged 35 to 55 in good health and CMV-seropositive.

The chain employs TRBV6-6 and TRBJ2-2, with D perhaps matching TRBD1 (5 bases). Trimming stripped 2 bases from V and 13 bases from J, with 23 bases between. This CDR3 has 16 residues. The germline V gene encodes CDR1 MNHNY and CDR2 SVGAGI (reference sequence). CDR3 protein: CASSYPSSQGPAGLFF. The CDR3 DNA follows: TGTGCCAGCAGTTACCCATCGAGTCAGGGCCCGGCTGGGCTGTTTTTT.

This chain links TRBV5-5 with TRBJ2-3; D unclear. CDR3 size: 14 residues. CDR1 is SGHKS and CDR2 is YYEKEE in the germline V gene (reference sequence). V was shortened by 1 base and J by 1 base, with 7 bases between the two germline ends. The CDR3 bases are TGTGCCAGCAGCTTGAGGCAGGGCACAGATACGCAGTATTTT. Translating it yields CASSLRQGTDTQYF.

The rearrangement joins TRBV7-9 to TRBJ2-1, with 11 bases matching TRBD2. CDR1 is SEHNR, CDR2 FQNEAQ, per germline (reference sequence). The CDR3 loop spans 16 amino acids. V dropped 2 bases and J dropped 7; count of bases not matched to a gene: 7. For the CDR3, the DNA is TGTGCCAGCAGCTTACTAGCGGGAGGAAACTATAATGAGCAGTTCTTC. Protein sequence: CASSLLAGGNYNEQFF.

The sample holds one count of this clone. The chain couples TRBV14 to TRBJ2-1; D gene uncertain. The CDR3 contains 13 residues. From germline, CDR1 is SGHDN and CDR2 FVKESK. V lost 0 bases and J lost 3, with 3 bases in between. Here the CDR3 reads CASSQEYYNEQFF. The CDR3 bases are TGTGCCAGCAGCCAAGAGTACTACAATGAGCAGTTCTTC.

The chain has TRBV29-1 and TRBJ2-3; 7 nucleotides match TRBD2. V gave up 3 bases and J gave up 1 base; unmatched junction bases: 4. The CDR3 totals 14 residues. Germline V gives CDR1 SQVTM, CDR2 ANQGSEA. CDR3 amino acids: CSVDASGGTDTQYF. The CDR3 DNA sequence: TGCAGCGTTGACGCTAGCGGCGGCACAGATACGCAGTATTTT.

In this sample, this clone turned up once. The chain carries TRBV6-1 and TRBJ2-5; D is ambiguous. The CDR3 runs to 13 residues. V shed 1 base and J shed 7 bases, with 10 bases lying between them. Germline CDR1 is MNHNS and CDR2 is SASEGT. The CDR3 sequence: CASSEGDWRTQYF. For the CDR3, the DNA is TGTGCCAGCAGTGAAGGAGACTGGCGGACCCAGTACTTC.

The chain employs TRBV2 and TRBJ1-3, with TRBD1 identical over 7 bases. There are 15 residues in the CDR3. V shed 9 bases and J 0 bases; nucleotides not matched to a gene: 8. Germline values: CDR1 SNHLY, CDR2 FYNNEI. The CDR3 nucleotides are TGTGCCAGGAAAAACAGGGGAAGCTCTGGAAACACCATATATTTT. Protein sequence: CARKNRGSSGNTIYF.

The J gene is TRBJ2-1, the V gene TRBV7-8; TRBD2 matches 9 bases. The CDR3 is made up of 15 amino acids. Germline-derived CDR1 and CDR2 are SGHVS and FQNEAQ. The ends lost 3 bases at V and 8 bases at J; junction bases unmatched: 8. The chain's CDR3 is CASSLERGAVYEQFF. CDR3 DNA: TGTGCCAGCAGCTTGGAGCGGGGGGCGGTATATGAGCAGTTCTTC.

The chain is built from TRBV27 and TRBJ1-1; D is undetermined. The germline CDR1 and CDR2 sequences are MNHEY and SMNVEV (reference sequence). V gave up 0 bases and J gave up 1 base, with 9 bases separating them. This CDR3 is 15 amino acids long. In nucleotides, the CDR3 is TGTGCCAGCAGTTTATCGAGGGCAGGGAACACTGAAGCTTTCTTT. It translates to CASSLSRAGNTEAFF.

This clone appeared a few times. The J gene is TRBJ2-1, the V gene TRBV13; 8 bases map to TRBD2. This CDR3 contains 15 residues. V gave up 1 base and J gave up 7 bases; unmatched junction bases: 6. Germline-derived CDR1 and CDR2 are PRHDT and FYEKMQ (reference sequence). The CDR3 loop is CASSLDGGAWNEQFF. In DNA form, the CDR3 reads TGTGCCAGCAGCTTAGACGGGGGGGCCTGGAATGAGCAGTTCTTC.

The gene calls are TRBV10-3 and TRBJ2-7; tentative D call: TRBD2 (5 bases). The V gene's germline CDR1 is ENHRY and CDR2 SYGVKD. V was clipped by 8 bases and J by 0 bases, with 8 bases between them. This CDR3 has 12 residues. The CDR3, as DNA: TGTGCCATCGAGGGCGGCTCCTACGAGCAGTACTTC. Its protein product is CAIEGGSYEQYF.

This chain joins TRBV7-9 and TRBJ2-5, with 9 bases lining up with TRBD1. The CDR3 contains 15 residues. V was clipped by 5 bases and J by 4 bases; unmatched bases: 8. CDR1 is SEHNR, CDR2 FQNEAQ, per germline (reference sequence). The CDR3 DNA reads TGTGCCAGCAGCCGCCGGACAGGGGTCCTAGAGACCCAGTACTTC. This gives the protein CASSRRTGVLETQYF.

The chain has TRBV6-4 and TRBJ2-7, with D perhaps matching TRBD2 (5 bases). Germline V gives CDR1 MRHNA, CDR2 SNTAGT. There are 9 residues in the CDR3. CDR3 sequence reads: CASSEQRAV. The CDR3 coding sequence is TGTGCCAGCAGTGAGCAGAGGGCCGTC.

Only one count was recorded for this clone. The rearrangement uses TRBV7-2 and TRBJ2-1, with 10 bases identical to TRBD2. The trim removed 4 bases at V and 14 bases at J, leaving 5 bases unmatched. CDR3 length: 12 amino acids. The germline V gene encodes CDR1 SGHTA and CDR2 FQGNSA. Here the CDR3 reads CASSSPLAGEFF. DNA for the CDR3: TGTGCCAGCAGCTCCCCCCTAGCGGGAGAGTTCTTC.

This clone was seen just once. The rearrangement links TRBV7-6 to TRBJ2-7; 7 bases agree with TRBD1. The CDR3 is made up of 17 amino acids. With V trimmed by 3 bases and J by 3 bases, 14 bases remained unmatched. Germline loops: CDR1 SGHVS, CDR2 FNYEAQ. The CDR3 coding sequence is TGTGCCAGCAGCTTGTTACCTTCCGGGACAGCAGACTACGAGCAGTACTTC. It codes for CASSLLPSGTADYEQYF. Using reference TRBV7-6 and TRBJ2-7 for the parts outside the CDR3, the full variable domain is GAGVSQSPRYKVTKRGQDVALRCDPISGHVSLYWYRQALGQGPEFLTYFNYEAQQDKSGLPNDRFSAERPEGSISTLTIQRTEQRDSAMYRCASSLLPSGTADYEQYFGPGTRLTVT.

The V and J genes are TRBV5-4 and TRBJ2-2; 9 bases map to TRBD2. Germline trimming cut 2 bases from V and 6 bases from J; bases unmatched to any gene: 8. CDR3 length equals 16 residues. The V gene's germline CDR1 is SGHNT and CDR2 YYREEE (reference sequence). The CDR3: CASSFSRGGLAGELFF. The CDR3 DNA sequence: TGTGCCAGCAGCTTCTCGCGGGGGGGCCTAGCCGGGGAGCTGTTTTTT.

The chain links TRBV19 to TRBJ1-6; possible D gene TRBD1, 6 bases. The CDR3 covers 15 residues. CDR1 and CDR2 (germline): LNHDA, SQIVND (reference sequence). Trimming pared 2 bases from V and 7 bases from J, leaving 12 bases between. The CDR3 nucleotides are TGTGCCAGTAGTATAACCCCAGGGGACAATTCACCCCTCCACTTT. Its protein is CASSITPGDNSPLHF. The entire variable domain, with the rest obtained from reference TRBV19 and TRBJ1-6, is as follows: DGGITQSPKYLFRKEGQNVTLSCEQNLNHDAMYWYRQDPGQGLRLIYYSQIVNDFQKGDIAEGYSVSREKKESFPLTVTSAQKNPTAFYLCASSITPGDNSPLHFGNGTRLTVT.

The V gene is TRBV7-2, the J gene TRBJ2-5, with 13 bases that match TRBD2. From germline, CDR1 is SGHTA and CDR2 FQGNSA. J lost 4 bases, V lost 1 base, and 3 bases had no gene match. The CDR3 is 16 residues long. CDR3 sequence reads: CASSLVLAGGGETQYF. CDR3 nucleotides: TGTGCCAGCAGCTTAGTACTAGCGGGGGGGGGAGAGACCCAGTACTTC.

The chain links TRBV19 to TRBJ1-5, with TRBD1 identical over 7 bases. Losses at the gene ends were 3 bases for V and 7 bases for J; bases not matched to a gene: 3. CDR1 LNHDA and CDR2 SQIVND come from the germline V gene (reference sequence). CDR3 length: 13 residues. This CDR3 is CASSISGGQPQHF. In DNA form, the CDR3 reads TGTGCCAGTAGTATCTCAGGGGGACAGCCCCAGCATTTT.